This T cell receptor (beta chain) is from a study of T cells in localized non-small cell lung cancer. Of note for this clone: Its antigen remains unidentified.

Trimming took 5 bases from V and 6 from J, leaving 10 bases between them. Germline values: CDR1 SGHTA, CDR2 FQGNSA. CDR3 length: 13 residues. Study-level points and caveats: Uninvolved adjacent lung, not tumor, had the highest T cell clonality. Adjacent lung tissue had a median about 60 of the top 100 clones found in the tumor.

Profiling relied on immunoSEQ multiplex PCR, and the TCRdb table lists in-frame clones only, not all of them. The data show roughly 30,000 clones, with 92% seen just once and 4.2% held by the top ten. This rearrangement joins TRBV7-2 to TRBJ2-2, with D uncertain. The sample was peripheral blood mononuclear cells, taken before any cancer treatment. The clonotype originates from a woman aged 35-75 years with stage III lung adenocarcinoma. CDR3 in DNA: TGTGCCAGCAGCCGCATACAGTCCGGGGAGCTGTTTTTT. This encodes CASSRIQSGELFF.